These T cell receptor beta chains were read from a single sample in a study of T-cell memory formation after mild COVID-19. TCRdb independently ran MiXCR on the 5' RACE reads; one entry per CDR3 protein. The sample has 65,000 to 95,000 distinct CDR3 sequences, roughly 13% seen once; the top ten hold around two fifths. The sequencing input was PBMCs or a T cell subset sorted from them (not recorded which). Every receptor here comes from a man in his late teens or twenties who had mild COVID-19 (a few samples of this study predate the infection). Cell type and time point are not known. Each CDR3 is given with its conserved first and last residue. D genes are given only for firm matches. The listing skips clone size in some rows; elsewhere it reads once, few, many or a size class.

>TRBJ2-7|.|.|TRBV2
CASSEVWGVRTYEQYF
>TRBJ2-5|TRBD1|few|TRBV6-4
CATSQGGDRGRQYF
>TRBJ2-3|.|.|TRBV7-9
CASSSSVGDEGDTQYF
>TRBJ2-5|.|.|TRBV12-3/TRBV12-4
CASTKGRGKETQYF
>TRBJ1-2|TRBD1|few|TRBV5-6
CASSFGTGYGYTF
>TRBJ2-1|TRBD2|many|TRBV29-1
CSVDASGGYNEQFF
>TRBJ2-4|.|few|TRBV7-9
CASSLGQFKDIQYF
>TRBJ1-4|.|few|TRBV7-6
CASSSPAGEKLFF
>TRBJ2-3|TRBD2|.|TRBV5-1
CASSYGRGGATDTQYF
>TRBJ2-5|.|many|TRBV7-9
CASSLAEETQYF
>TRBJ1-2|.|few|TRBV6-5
CASSYSSYYYQEFGDYGYTF
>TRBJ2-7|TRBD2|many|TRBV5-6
CASSQGGGYEQYF
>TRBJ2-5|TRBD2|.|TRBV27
CASTDHQGLAGGQETQYF
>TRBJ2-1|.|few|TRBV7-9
CASSLGGGYEQFF
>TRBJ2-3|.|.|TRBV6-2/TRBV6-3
CASSYGSRADTQYF
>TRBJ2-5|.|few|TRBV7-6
CASSLAGGWETQYF